This TCR beta chain emerged from a study of blood T cell repertoires in COVID-19. The wider study: Samples of COVID-19 (acute and convalescent) were obtained from the United States, Italy and Spain. In each case, the material was cDNA or gDNA derived from T cells, B-cell-depleted T cells, or PBMCs.

CDR3 length: 13 residues. The J segment lost 7 bases and the V segment lost 3 bases, leaving 6 bases of the junction unmatched. In germline, CDR1 is SGDLS, CDR2 YYNGEE. As originally analysed: Reference gene primer amplification in the assay estimated nucleated cell counts. Using immunoSEQ multiplex PCR, the repertoire was profiled, and TCRdb retains in-frame clones only, with some absent. V and J calls and clone size are copied from that table; D and trimming were computed from the DNA. The table lists fewer than 150,000 clones, 88% of them singletons. The sample comprised peripheral blood. The chain couples TRBV9 to TRBJ2-5, with 7 nucleotides matching TRBD2. The receptor's source is a man aged 50 to 60 with active or convalescent COVID-19. The CDR3 region is CASSEGLVGTQYF. As DNA, the CDR3 is TGTGCCAGCAGCGAAGGACTAGTCGGGACCCAGTACTTC.